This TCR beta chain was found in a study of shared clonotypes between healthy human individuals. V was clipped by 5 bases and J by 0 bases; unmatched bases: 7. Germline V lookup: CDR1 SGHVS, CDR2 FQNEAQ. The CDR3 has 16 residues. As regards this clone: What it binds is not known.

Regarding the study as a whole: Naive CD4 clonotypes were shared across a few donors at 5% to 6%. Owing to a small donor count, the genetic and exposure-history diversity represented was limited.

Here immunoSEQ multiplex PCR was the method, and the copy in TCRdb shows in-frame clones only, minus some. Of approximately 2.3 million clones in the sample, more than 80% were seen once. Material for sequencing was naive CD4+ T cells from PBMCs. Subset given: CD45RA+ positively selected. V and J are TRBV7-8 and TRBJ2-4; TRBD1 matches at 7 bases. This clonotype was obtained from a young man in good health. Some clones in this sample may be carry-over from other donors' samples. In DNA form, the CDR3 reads TGTGCCAGCAGCACGGGACAGACTTTAGCCAAAAACATTCAGTACTTC. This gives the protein CASSTGQTLAKNIQYF.